This TCR beta chain was observed in a study of blood T cell repertoires in COVID-19. Study-wide background: Researchers got acute and convalescent COVID-19 samples from the United States, Italy and Spain. From T cells, B-cell-depleted T cells, or PBMCs came the material, which was cDNA or gDNA.

As originally analysed: The authors estimated nucleated cell counts from reference gene primer amplification. Measured with immunoSEQ multiplex PCR; TCRdb has only the in-frame clones, and not every one. The D gene and trimming were derived from the DNA, and the V and J assignments and clone size from that table. The repertoire has some 70,000 clones, about 90% of them found once; the top ten carry around 6.7%. Trimming removed 6 bases at V and 4 bases at J, with 12 bases between. Germline CDR1 and CDR2: MDHEN and SYDVKM. This CDR3 region has 13 residues. Source material: peripheral blood. The chain uses TRBV28 and TRBJ1-2; weak D call: TRBD1 (6 bases). This TCR came from a woman aged 80 or older with active COVID-19. Here the CDR3 reads CASRGTGSYGYTF. The CDR3 DNA is TGTGCCAGCAGGGGAACAGGGTCCTATGGCTACACCTTC.